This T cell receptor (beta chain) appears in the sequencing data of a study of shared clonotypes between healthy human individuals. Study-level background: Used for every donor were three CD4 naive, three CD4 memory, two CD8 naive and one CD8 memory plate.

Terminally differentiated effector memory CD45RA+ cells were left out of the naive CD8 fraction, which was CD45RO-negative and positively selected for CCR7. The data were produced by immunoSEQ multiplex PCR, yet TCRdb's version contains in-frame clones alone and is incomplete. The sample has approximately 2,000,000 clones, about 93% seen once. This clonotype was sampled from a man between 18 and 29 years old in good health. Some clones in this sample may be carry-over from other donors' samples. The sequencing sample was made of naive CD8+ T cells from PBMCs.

DNA of the CDR3: TGTGCCAGCAGCATCCGAAGGACAGGGCCAGATACGCAGTATTTT. It encodes CASSIRRTGPDTQYF. The V gene is TRBV11-2, the J gene TRBJ2-3; 8 bases line up with TRBD1. Per germline, CDR1 SGHAT and CDR2 FQNNGV. With V trimmed by 5 bases and J by 4 bases, 8 bases remained unmatched. The CDR3 runs to 15 residues. The variable domain in full, completed from reference TRBV11-2 and TRBJ2-3, reads EAGVAQSPRYKIIEKRQSVAFWCNPISGHATLYWYQQILGQGPKLLIQFQNNGVVDDSQLPKDRFSAERLKGVDSTLKIQPAKLEDSAVYLCASSIRRTGPDTQYFGPGTRLTVL.